This T cell receptor beta chain was identified in a study of T cells of healthy individuals. The CDR3 runs to 17 residues. CDR1 SGHRS and CDR2 YFSETQ come from the germline V gene. J was trimmed by 4 bases and V by 4 bases; bases with no gene match: 13. TCRdb used MiXCR to reprocess the 5' RACE reads, holding one entry per CDR3 protein. The profile shows some 39,000 distinct CDR3 sequences, 4% to 5.5% of them singletons. The J gene is TRBJ1-1, the V gene TRBV5-1; 10 nucleotides agree with TRBD1. The origin of this receptor is a human donor in good health. Written as DNA, the CDR3 is TGCGCCAGCAGCCCAGACGACTTGACAGGGGGCACCACTGAAGCTTTCTTT. Translation: CASSPDDLTGGTTEAFF.